This TCR beta chain was sequenced during a study of T cells in Graves' hyperthyroidism and ophthalmopathy. General study results and limits: Stable hyperthyroidism was separated from ophthalmopathy by a model based on 13 V-J features. For ophthalmopathy, model prediction preceded onset by a median 6.5 months.

Under 3 months was the duration of disease in ophthalmopathy patients, who also had a Clinical Activity Score of at least 3 and a NOSPECS grade of at least 4. Out of about 10 ml of fresh peripheral blood came the PBMCs. The ends lost 6 bases at V and 3 bases at J; junction bases unmatched: 7. Germline loops: CDR1 DFQATT, CDR2 SNEGSKA (reference sequence). This CDR3 comprises 15 residues. The CDR3 regions of TCR beta were amplified from RNA transcripts. Initially, a first-round RT-PCR of the TCR CDR3 employed the HTBI primer set. TCRdb independently ran MiXCR on the multiplex PCR reads; one entry per CDR3 protein. The table includes around 290,000 distinct CDR3 sequences, approximately 15% detected once. This clonotype was counted ten times or more. What it binds is unknown.

The sequence was obtained from a woman in her sixties with Graves' ophthalmopathy. The sample consisted of blood. The J gene is TRBJ2-1, the V gene TRBV20-1; TRBD2 matches at 11 bases. CDR3 loop: CSAKGLAAFYNEQFF. The CDR3 DNA follows: TGCAGTGCAAAGGGACTAGCGGCGTTCTACAATGAGCAGTTCTTC.